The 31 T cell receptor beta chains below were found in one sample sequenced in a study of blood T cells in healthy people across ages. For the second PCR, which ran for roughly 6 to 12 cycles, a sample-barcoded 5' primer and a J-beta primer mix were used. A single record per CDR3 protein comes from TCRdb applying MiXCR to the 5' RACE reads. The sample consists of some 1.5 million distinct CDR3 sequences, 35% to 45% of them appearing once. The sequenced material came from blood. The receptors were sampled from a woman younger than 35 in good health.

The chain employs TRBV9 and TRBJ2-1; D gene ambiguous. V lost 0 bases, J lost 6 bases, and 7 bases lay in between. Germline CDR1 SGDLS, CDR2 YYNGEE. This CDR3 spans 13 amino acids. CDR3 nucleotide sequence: TGTGCCAGCAGCGTAGATCAAACCAATGAGCAGTTCTTC. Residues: CASSVDQTNEQFF.

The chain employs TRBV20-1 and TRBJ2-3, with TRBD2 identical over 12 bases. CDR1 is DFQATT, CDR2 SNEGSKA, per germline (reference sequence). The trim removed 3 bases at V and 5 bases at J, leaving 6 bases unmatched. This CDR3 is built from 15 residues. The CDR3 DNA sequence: TGCAGTGCTAGCCCTAGCGGGAGGGAGGTAGATACGCAGTATTTT. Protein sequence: CSASPSGREVDTQYF.

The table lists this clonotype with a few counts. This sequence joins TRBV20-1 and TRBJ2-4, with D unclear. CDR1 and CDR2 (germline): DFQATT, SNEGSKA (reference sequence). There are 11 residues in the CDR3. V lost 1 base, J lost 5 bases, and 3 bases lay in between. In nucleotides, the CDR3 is TGCAGTGCTAGAGTTGAAAACATTCAGTACTTC. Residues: CSARVENIQYF.

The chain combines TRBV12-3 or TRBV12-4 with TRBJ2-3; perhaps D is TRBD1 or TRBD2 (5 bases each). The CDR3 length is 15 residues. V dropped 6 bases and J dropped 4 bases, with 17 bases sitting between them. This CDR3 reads CASRTGHQGPDTQYF. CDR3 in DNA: TGTGCCAGCAGGACGGGGCACCAAGGTCCAGATACGCAGTATTTT.

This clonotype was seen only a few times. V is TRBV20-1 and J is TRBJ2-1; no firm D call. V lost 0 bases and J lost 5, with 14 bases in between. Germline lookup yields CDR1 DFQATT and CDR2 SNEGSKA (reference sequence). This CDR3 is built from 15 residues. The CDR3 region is CSARDILAADNEQFF. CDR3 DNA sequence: TGCAGTGCTAGAGATATTTTAGCCGCTGACAATGAGCAGTTCTTC.

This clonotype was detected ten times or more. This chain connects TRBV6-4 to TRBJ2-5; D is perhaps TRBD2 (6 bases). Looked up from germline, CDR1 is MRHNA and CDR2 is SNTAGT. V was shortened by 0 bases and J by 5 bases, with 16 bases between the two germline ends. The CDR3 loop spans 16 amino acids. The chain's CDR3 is CASSDSAGSLVETQYF. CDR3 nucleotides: TGTGCCAGCAGTGACTCTGCCGGGAGTTTGGTGGAGACCCAGTACTTC.

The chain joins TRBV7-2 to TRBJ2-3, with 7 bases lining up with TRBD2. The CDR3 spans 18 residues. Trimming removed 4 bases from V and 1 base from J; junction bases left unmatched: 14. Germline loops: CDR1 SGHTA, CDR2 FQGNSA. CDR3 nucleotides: TGTGCCAGCAGCTCCAGGGATGGTGCGGGAGCGGGCACAGATACGCAGTATTTT. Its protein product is CASSSRDGAGAGTDTQYF.

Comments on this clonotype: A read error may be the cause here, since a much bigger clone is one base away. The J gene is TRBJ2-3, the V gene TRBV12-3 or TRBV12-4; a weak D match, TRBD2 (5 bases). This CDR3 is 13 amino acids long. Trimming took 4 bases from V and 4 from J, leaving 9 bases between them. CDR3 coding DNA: TGTGCCAGCAGTTCCTTTAGCGCAGATACGCAGTATTTT. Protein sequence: CASSSFSADTQYF.

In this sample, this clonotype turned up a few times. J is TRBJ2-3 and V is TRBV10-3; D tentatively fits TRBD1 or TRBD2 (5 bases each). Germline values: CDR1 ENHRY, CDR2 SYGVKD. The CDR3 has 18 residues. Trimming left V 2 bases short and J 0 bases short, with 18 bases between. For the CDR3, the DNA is TGTGCCATCAGTGAGGTTTTAAACCGGGACCGAAGCACAGATACGCAGTATTTT. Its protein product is CAISEVLNRDRSTDTQYF.

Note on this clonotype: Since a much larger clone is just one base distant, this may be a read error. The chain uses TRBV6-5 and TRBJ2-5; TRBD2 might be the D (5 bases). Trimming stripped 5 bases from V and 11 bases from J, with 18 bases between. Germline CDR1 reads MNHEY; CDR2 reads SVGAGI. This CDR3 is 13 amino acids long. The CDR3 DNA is TGTGCCAGCAGTCTGTCGGGGAACGGTGAGCAGTACTTC. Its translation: CASSLSGNGEQYF.

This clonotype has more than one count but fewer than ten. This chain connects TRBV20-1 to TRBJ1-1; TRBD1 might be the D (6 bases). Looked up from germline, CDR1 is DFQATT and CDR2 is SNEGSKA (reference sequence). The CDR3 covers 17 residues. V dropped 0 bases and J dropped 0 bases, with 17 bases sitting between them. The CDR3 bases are TGCAGTGCTAGAGATGGGGGGCGGTGGACGATGAACACTGAAGCTTTCTTT. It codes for CSARDGGRWTMNTEAFF.

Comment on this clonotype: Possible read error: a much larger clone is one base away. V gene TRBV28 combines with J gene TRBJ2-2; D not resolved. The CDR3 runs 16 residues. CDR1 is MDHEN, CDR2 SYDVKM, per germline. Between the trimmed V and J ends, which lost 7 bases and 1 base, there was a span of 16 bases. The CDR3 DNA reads TGTGCCAGCACTGCCCCTGGCGGCAGGAACACCGGGGAGCTGTTTTTT. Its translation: CASTAPGGRNTGELFF.

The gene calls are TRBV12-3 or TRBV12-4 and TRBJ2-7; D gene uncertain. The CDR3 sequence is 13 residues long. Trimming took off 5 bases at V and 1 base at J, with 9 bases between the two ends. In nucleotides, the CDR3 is TGTGCCAGCAGTCAGGTTTTTTCCTACGAGCAGTACTTC. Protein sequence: CASSQVFSYEQYF.

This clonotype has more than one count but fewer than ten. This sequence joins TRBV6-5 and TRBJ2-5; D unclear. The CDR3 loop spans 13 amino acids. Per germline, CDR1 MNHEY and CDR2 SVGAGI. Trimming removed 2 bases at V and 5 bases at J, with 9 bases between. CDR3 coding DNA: TGTGCCAGCAGTTACGGGCTACACGAGACCCAGTACTTC. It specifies CASSYGLHETQYF.

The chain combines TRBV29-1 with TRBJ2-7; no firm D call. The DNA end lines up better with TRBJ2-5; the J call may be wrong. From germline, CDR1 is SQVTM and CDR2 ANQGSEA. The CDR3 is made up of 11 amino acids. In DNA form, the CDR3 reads TGCTTGGCGTGGGCAGGCGAGACCCAGTACTTC. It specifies CLAWAGETQYF.

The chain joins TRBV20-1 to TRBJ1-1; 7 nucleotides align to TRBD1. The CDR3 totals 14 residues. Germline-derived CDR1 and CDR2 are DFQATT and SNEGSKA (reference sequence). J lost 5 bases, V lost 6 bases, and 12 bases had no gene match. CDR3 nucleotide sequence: TGCAGTGCGCCTTCGACAGGGAAGCGAACTGAAGCTTTCTTT. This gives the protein CSAPSTGKRTEAFF.

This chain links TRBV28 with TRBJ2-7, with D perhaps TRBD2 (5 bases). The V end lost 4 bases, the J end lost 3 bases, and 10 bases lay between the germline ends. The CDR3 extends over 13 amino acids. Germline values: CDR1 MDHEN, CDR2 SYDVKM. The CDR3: CASSSSWVYEQYF. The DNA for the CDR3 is TGTGCCAGCAGTTCTAGCTGGGTCTACGAGCAGTACTTC.

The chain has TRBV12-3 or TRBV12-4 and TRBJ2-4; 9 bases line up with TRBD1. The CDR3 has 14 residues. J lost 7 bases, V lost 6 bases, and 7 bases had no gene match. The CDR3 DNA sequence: TGTGCCAGCAGCCCGACAGGGGGACGGAACATTCAGTACTTC. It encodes CASSPTGGRNIQYF.

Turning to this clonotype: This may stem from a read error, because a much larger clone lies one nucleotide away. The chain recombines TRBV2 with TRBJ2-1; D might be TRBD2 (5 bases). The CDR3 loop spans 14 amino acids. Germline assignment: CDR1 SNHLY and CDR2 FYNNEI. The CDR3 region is CASSPGKLYNVQFF. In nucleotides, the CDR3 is TGTGCCAGCAGCCCGGGGAAACTATACAATGTGCAGTTCTTC.

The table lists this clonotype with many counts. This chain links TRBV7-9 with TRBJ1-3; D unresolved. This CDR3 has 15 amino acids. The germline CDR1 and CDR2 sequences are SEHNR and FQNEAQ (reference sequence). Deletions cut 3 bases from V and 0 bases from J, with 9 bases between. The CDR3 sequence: CASSFDGVSGNTIYF. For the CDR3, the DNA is TGTGCCAGCAGCTTCGACGGTGTCTCTGGAAACACCATATATTTT.

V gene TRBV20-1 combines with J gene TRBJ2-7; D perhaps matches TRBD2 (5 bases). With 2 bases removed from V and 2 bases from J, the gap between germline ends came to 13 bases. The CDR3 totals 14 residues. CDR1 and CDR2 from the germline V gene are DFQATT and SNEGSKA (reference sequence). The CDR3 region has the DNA TGCAGTGCTAGAACGGTCCGAGGGACCTACGAGCAGTACTTC. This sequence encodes CSARTVRGTYEQYF.

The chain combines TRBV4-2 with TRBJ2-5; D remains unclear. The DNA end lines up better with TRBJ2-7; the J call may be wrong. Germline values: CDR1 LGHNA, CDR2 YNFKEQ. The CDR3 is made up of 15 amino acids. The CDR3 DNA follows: TGTGCCAGCAGCCAAGCCGGGCAGCGCACCTACGAGCAGTACTTC. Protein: CASSQAGQRTYEQYF.

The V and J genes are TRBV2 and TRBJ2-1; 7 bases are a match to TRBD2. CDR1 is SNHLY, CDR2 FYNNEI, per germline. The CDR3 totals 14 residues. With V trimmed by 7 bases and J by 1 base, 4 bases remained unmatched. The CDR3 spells CASTSGASYNEQFF. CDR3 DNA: TGTGCCAGCACCAGCGGGGCGTCCTACAATGAGCAGTTCTTC.

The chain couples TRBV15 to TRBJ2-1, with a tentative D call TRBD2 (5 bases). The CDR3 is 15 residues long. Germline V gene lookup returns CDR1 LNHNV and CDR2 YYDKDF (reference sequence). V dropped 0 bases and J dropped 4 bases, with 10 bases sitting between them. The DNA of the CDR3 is TGTGCCACCAGCAGAGATTTACGGGGTTACAATGAGCAGTTCTTC. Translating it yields CATSRDLRGYNEQFF.

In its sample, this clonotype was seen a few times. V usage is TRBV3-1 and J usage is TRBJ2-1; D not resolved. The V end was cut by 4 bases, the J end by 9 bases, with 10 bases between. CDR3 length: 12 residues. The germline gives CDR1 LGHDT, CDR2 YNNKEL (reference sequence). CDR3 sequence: CASSPSVSEQFF. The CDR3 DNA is TGTGCCAGCAGCCCATCAGTAAGTGAGCAGTTCTTC.

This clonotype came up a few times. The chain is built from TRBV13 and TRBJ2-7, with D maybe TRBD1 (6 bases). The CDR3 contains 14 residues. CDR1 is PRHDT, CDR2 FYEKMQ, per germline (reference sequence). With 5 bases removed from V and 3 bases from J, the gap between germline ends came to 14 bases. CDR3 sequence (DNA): TGTGCCAGCAGCAAAGGACAGATTTACTACGAGCAGTACTTC. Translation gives CASSKGQIYYEQYF.

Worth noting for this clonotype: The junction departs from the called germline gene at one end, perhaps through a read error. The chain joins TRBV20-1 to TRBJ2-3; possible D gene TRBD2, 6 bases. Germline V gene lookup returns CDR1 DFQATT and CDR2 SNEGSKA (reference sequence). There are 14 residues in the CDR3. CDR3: CSAIVAAYTDAQYF. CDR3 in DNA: TGCAGTGCTATCGTAGCGGCTTACACAGATGCGCAGTATTTT.

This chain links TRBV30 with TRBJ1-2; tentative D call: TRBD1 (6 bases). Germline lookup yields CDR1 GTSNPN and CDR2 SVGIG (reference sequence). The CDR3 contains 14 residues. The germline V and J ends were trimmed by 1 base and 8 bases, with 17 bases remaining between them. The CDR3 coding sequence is TGTGCCTGGAGTGGCAGGGGAATTTTCTACGGCTACACCTTC. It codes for CAWSGRGIFYGYTF.

CDR3 sequence: CSAEEMLGTDTQYF. The CDR3, as DNA: TGCAGTGCTGAAGAGATGCTAGGCACAGATACGCAGTATTTT. V gene TRBV20-1 combines with J gene TRBJ2-3, with D uncertain. The CDR3 consists of 14 residues. CDR1 and CDR2 from the germline V gene are DFQATT and SNEGSKA (reference sequence). V was shortened by 5 bases and J by 1 base, with 13 bases between the two germline ends.

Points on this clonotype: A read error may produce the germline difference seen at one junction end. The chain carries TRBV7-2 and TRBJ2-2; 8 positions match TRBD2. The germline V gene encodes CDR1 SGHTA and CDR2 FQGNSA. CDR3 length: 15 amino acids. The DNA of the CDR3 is TGTGCCAGCGGCTTAGCGGGATGGAGTTACGGGGAGCTGTTTTTT. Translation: CASGLAGWSYGELFF.

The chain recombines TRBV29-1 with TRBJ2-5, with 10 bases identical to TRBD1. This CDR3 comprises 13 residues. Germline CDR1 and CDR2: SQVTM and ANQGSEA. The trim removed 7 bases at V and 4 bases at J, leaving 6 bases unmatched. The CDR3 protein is CSGATGGLETQYF. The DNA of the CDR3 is TGCAGCGGGGCGACAGGGGGCTTAGAGACCCAGTACTTC.